This TCR beta chain comes out of a study of STAT3 mutations in large granular lymphocyte leukemia. About the study: Over half of T-LGLL patients had one or more immunosuppressive regimens. Study findings and constraints: All newly emerging clones after therapy were STAT3 wild type. Samples missed the first appearance of the clone. In several patients, dominant TCR clone burden exceeded STAT3 mutant burden, suggesting STAT3 mutation arose secondarily. In T-cell large granular lymphocyte leukemia, about half of patients showed multiple immunodominant subclonotypes.

Points on this clone: Its antigen remains unknown.

This CDR3 is built from 15 residues. Germline loops: CDR1 MNHNS, CDR2 SASEGT. V was shortened by 6 bases and J by 8 bases, with 19 bases between the two germline ends. TCRdb keeps only in-frame clones here, not all; method: immunoSEQ multiplex PCR. The sample yields about 8,700 clones, approximately 90% seen once. The sequence derives from a man older than 75 with T-cell large granular lymphocyte leukemia. Some clones in this sample may be carry-over from other donors' samples. The material sequenced was peripheral blood mononuclear cells. V is TRBV6-1 and J is TRBJ1-4; tentatively, D is TRBD1 (6 bases). CDR3 in amino acids: CASRHAGGGREKLFF. In nucleotides, the CDR3 is TGTGCCAGCAGGCATGCTGGTGGGGGGCGCGAAAAACTGTTTTTT.